The 4 T cell receptor beta chains below were found in one sample sequenced in a study of T cell responses to AZD1222 COVID-19 vaccine. Generated by immunoSEQ multiplex PCR, the TCRdb table keeps only in-frame clones and is missing some. This table has about 54,000 clones, roughly 87% appearing once. This material consisted of peripheral blood, taken on day 0 of AZD1222 vaccination. Receptors originate from an adult in good health.

This clone has just one count. This chain connects TRBV5-1 to TRBJ2-5; the match to TRBD1 covers 9 bases. The germline V gene has CDR1 SGHRS and CDR2 YFSETQ. The CDR3 length is 15 residues. V trimming: 3 bases; J trimming: 2 bases; junction bases outside the gene matches: 5. CDR3 loop: CASSWGQGEQETQYF. The CDR3 DNA reads TGCGCCAGCAGCTGGGGACAGGGTGAACAAGAGACCCAGTACTTC.

CDR3 nucleotide sequence: TGTGCCAGCACCCCCCAGGACAGGGCTACGCAGTATTTT. Amino acids: CASTPQDRATQYF. The chain employs TRBV3-1 (or the pseudogene TRBV3-2) and TRBJ2-3, with TRBD1 identical over 8 bases. The CDR3 spans 13 residues. Germline CDR1 LGHDT, CDR2 YNNKEL (reference sequence). V gave up 7 bases and J gave up 8 bases; unmatched junction bases: 8.

The chain uses TRBV27 and TRBJ2-1, with 8 bases identical to TRBD2. The germline gives CDR1 MNHEY, CDR2 SMNVEV (reference sequence). J gave up 0 bases and V 5 bases, and 6 bases lay outside the gene matches. CDR3 length: 16 amino acids. The CDR3 loop reads CASSHTAGVSYNEQFF. In nucleotides, the CDR3 is TGTGCCAGCAGTCACACAGCGGGGGTCTCCTACAATGAGCAGTTCTTC.

This clone has a single count. The CDR3 sequence is CASSQREDQPQHF. The CDR3 DNA is TGCGCCAGCAGCCAGAGGGAGGACCAGCCCCAGCATTTT. The chain is built from TRBV4-1 and TRBJ1-5; D gene unclear. The V end lost 3 bases, the J end lost 7 bases, and 10 bases lay between the germline ends. Germline lookup yields CDR1 MGHRA and CDR2 YSYEKL. This CDR3 has 13 amino acids.